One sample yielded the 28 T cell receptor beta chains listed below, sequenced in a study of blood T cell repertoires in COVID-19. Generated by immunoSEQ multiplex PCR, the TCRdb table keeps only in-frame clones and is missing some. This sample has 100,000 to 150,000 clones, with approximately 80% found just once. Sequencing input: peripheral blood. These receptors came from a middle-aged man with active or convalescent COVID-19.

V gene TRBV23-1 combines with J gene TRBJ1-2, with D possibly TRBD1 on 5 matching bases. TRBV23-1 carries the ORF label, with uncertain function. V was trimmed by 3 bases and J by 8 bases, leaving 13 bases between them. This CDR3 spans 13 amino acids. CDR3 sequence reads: CASSQKGALGYTF. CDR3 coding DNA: TGCGCCAGCAGTCAGAAAGGGGCCCTCGGCTACACCTTC.

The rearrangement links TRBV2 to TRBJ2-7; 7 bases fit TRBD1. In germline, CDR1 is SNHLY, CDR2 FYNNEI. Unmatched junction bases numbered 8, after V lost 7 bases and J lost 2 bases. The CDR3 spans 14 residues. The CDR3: CASKGTELPYEQYF. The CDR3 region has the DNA TGTGCCAGCAAGGGGACAGAACTCCCCTACGAGCAGTACTTC.

The CDR3 protein is CASSEGGGWRGFF. CDR3 coding DNA: TGTGCCAGCAGTGAAGGAGGGGGCTGGAGGGGGTTCTTC. This chain uses TRBV6-1 with TRBJ2-1; possibly TRBD1 for D (7 bases). Deletions cut 1 base from V and 15 bases from J, with 16 bases between. Germline assignment: CDR1 MNHNS and CDR2 SASEGT. This CDR3 spans 13 amino acids.

CDR3 sequence (DNA): TGCGCCAGCAGCTTAGGGAGGGACTACGAGCAGTACTTC. Protein product: CASSLGRDYEQYF. The chain recombines TRBV5-1 with TRBJ2-7, with 7 bases matching TRBD2. This CDR3 has 13 amino acids. V shed 2 bases and J 3 bases; nucleotides not matched to a gene: 2. From germline, CDR1 is SGHRS and CDR2 YFSETQ. Variable domain in full (rest from reference TRBV5-1 and TRBJ2-7): KAGVTQTPRYLIKTRGQQVTLSCSPISGHRSVSWYQQTPGQGLQFLFEYFSETQRNKGNFPGRFSGRQFSNSRSEMNVSTLELGDSALYLCASSLGRDYEQYFGPGTRLTVT.

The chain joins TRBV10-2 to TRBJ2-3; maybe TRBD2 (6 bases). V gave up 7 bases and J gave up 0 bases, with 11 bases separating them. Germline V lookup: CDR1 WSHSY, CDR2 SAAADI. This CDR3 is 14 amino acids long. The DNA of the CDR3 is TGCGCCAGCACCCCAGGGACTAGCACAGATACGCAGTATTTT. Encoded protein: CASTPGTSTDTQYF.

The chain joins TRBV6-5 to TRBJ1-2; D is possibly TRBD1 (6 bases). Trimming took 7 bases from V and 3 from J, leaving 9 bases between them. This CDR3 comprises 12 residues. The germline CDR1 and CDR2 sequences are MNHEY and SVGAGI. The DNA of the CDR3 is TGTGCCAGCACCAGGGGAGACTATGGCTACACCTTC. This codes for CASTRGDYGYTF.

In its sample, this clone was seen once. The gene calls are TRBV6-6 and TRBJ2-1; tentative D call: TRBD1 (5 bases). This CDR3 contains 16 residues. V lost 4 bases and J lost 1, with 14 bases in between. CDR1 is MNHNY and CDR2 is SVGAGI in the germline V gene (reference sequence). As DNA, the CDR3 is TGTGCCAGCAGTTCCTCCCCAGGGTCGTCCTACAATGAGCAGTTCTTC. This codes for CASSSSPGSSYNEQFF.

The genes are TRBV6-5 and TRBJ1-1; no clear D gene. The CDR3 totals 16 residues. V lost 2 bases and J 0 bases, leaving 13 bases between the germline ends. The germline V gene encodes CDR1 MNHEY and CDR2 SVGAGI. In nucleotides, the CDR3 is TGTGCCAGCAGTTACGGAGGGAGAGGAGTGAACACTGAAGCTTTCTTT. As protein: CASSYGGRGVNTEAFF.

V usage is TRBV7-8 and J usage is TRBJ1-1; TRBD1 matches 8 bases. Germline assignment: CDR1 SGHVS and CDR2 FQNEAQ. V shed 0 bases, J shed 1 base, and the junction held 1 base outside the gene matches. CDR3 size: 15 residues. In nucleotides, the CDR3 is TGTGCCAGCAGCTTAGCGACAGGGGCGAACACTGAAGCTTTCTTT. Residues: CASSLATGANTEAFF.

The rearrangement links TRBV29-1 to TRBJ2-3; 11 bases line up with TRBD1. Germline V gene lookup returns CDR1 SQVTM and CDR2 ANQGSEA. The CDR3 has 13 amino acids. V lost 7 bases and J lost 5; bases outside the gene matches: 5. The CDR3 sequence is CSGGQGVGDTQYF. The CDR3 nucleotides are TGCAGCGGGGGACAGGGGGTTGGAGATACGCAGTATTTT.

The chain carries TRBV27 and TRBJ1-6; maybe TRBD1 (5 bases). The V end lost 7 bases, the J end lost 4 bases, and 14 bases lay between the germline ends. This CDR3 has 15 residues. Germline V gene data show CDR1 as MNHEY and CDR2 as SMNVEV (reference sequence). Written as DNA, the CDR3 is TGTGCCAGCAAAGGGGTCGGGGGATATAATTCACCCCTCCACTTT. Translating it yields CASKGVGGYNSPLHF.

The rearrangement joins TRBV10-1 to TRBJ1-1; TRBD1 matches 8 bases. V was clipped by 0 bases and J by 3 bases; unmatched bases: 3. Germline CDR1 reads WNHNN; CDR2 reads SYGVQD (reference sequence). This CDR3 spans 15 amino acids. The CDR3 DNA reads TGCGCCAGCAGTGAGTCCCAGGGGGCTTACACTGAAGCTTTCTTT. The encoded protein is CASSESQGAYTEAFF.

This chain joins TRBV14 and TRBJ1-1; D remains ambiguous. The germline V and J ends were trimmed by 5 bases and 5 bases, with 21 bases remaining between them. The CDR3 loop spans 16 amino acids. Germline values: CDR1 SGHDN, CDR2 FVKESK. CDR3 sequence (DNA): TGTGCCAGCAGCTCTAGGAGGACGATGGATTGGACTGAAGCTTTCTTT. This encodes CASSSRRTMDWTEAFF.

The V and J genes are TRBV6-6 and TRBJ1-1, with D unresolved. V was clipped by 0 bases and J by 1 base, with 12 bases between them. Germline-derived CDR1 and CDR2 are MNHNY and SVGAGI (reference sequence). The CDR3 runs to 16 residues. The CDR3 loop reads CASSYSVGRANTEAFF. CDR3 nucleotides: TGTGCCAGCAGTTACTCGGTTGGGCGGGCGAACACTGAAGCTTTCTTT.

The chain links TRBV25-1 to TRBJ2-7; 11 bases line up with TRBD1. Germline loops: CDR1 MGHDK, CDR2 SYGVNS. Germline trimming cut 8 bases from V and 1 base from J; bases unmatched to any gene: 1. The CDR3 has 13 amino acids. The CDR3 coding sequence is TGTGCCAGCGGACAGGGGGCATCCTACGAGCAGTACTTC. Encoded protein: CASGQGASYEQYF.

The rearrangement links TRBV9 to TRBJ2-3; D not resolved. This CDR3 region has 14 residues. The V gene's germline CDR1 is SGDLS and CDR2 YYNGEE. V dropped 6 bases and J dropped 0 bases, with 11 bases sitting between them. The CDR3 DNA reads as TGTGCCAGCACCCCTCTAAGTAGCACAGATACGCAGTATTTT. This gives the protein CASTPLSSTDTQYF.

The DNA of the CDR3 is TGTGCCAGTAGTCTACTAGCGCCGGGGGAGCTGTTTTTT. This translates into CASSLLAPGELFF. The chain carries TRBV19 and TRBJ2-2, with TRBD2 matching over 7 bases. The ends lost 5 bases at V and 8 bases at J; junction bases unmatched: 5. The germline V gene encodes CDR1 LNHDA and CDR2 SQIVND (reference sequence). This CDR3 spans 13 amino acids.

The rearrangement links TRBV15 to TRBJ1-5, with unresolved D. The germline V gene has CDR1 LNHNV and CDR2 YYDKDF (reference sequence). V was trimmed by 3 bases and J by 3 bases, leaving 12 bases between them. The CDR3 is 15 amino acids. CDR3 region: CATSRGGSVNQPQHF. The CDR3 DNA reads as TGTGCCACCAGCAGGGGCGGGAGCGTCAATCAGCCCCAGCATTTT. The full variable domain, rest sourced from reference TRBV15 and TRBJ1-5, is DAMVIQNPRYQVTQFGKPVTLSCSQTLNHNVMYWYQQKSSQAPKLLFHYYDKDFNNEADTPDNFQSRRPNTSFCFLDIRSPGLGDTAMYLCATSRGGSVNQPQHFGDGTRLSIL.

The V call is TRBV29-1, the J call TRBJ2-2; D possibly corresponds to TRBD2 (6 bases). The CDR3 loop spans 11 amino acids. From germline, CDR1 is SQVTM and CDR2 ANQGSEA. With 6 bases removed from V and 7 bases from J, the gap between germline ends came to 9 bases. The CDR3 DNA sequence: TGCAGCGTCAGGGAGGTCGGGGAGCTGTTTTTT. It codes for CSVREVGELFF.

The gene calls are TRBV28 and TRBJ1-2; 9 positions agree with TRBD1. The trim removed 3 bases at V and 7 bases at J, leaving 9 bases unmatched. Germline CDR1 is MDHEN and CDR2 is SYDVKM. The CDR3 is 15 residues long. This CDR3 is CASSFGDRETGGYTF. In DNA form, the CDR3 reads TGTGCCAGCAGTTTTGGGGACAGGGAAACGGGTGGCTACACCTTC.

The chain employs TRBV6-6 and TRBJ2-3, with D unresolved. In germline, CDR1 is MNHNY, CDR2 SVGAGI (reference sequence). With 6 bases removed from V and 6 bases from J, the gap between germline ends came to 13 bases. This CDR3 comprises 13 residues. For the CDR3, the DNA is TGTGCCAGCAGCAATCGGCCCGGGGATACGCAGTATTTT. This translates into CASSNRPGDTQYF.

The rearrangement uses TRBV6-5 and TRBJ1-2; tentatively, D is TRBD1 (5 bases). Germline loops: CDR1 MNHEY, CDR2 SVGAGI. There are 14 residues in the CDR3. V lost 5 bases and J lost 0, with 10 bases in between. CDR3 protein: CASSTAGANYGYTF. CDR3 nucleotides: TGTGCCAGCAGTACCGCGGGGGCTAACTATGGCTACACCTTC.

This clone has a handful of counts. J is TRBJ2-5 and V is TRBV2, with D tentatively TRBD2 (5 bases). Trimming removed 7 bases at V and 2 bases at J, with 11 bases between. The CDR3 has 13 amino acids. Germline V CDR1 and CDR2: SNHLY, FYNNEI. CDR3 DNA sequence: TGTGCCAGCACCCCAGGACTTCAAGAGACCCAGTACTTC. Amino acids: CASTPGLQETQYF. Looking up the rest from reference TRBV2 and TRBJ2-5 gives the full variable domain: EPEVTQTPSHQVTQMGQEVILRCVPISNHLYFYWYRQILGQKVEFLVSFYNNEISEKSEIFDDQFSVERPDGSNFTLKIRSTKLEDSAMYFCASTPGLQETQYFGPGTRLLVL.

The CDR3 DNA follows: TGTGCCTGGAGCACGAGGACTAGCGGCACAGATACGCAGTATTTT. Encoded protein: CAWSTRTSGTDTQYF. The V gene is TRBV30, the J gene TRBJ2-3; 9 bases map to TRBD2. V was clipped by 3 bases and J by 1 base; unmatched bases: 5. Germline-derived CDR1 and CDR2 are GTSNPN and SVGIG (reference sequence). The CDR3 is 15 amino acids. Combining the CDR3 with reference TRBV30 and TRBJ2-3 gives the whole variable domain SQTIHQWPATLVQPVGSPLSLECTVEGTSNPNLYWYRQAAGRGLQLLFYSVGIGQISSEVPQNLSASRPQDRQFILSSKKLLLSDSGFYLCAWSTRTSGTDTQYFGPGTRLTVL.

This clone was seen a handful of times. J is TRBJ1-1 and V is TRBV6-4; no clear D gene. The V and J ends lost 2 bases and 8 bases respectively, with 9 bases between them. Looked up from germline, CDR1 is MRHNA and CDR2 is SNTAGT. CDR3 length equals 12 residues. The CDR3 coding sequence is TGTGCCAGCAGTGACACGGCAGGAGAAGCTTTCTTT. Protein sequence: CASSDTAGEAFF.

The CDR3 loop is CASSATSKSTDTQYF. The CDR3 DNA reads as TGTGCCAGCAGCGCAACGTCTAAGAGCACAGATACGCAGTATTTT. This chain joins TRBV9 and TRBJ2-3, with D unclear. The CDR3 length is 15 residues. Looked up from germline, CDR1 is SGDLS and CDR2 is YYNGEE. With 3 bases removed from V and 0 bases from J, the gap between germline ends came to 11 bases.

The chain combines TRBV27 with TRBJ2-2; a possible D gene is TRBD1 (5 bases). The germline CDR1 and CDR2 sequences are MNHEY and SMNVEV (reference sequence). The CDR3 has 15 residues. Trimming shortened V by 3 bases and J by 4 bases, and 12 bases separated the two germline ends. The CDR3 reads CASSFRRDGTGELFF. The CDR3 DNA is TGTGCCAGCAGTTTCCGCAGGGATGGCACCGGGGAGCTGTTTTTT.

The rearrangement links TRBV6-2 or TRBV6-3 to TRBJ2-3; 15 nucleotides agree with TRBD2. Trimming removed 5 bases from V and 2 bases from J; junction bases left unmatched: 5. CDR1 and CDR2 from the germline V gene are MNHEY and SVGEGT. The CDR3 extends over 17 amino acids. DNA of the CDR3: TGTGCCAGCAGTAAACGGACTAGCGGGGGGGTCACAGATACGCAGTATTTT. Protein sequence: CASSKRTSGGVTDTQYF.